The text below deals with one TCR beta chain. TCRdb used MiXCR to reprocess the RT-PCR reads, holding one entry per CDR3 protein. The table shows more than 550,000 distinct CDR3 sequences, with 13% to 15% occurring only once. The CDR3 sequence is 16 residues long. CDR1 and CDR2 (germline): SGHAT, FQNNGV. V was clipped by 7 bases and J by 2 bases; unmatched bases: 9. The material sequenced was memory CD4+ T cells from blood. The chain employs TRBV11-2 and TRBJ2-5, with 11 bases aligning to TRBD2. The TCR sequence derives from a female donor in good health, serving as a healthy control. The CDR3 loop is CASTLGTSGSQETQYF. The CDR3 DNA reads TGTGCCAGCACTCTAGGGACTAGCGGAAGTCAAGAGACCCAGTACTTC. The full variable domain, in which reference TRBV11-2 and TRBJ2-5 provide the parts outside the CDR3, is EAGVAQSPRYKIIEKRQSVAFWCNPISGHATLYWYQQILGQGPKLLIQFQNNGVVDDSQLPKDRFSAERLKGVDSTLKIQPAKLEDSAVYLCASTLGTSGSQETQYFGPGTRLLVL.